Reported below is one TCR beta chain. Using immunoSEQ multiplex PCR, the repertoire was profiled, and TCRdb retains in-frame clones only, with some absent. The sample includes 360,000 or so clones, 88% of them seen just once. This entry belongs to a study of blood T cell repertoires in COVID-19. V was clipped by 0 bases and J by 3 bases, with 11 bases between them. Germline V gene lookup returns CDR1 WSHSY and CDR2 SAAADI. The CDR3 loop spans 15 amino acids. Recruitment covered under 25 US areas and drew participants whose ages spanned about 18 to 100 years. Categorization into cohorts depended on clinical history that participants reported. Individuals in the exposed group had encountered a COVID-19 case within 2 weeks preceding study entry.

The receptor comes from a woman younger than 45 who had been exposed to COVID-19. The material sequenced was PBMCs or T cells enriched from blood (not recorded which). The rearrangement links TRBV10-2 to TRBJ2-5; D not certain. The CDR3: CASSESIPGKETQYF. Here the CDR3 DNA reads TGCGCCAGCAGTGAGTCGATCCCAGGAAAAGAGACCCAGTACTTC.